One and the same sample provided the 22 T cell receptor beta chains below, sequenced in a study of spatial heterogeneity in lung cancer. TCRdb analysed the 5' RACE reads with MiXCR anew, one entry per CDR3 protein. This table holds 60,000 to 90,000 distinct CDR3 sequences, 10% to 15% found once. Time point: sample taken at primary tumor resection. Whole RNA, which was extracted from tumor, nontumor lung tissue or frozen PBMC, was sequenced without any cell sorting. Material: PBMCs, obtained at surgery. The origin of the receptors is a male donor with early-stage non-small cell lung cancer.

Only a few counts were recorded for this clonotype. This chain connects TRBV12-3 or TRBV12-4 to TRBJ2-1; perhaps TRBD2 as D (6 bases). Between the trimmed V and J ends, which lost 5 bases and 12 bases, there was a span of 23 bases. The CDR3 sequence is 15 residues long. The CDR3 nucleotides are TGTGCCAGCAGTCCCGGTCGAGGCCCGGAGGGCGTGCAGTTCTTC. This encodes CASSPGRGPEGVQFF.

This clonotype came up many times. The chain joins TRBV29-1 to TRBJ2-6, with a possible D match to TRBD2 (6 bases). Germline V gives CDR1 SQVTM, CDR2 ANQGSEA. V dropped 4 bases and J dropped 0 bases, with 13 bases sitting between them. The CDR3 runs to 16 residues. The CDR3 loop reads CSVVGGLPSGANVLTF. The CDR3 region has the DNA TGCAGCGTTGTTGGAGGGCTCCCCTCTGGGGCCAACGTCCTGACTTTC.

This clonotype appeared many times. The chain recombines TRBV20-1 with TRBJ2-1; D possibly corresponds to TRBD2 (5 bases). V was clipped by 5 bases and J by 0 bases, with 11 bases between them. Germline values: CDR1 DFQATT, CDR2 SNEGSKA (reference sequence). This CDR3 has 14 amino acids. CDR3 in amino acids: CSAPDGISYNEQFF. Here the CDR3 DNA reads TGCAGTGCTCCGGACGGGATCTCCTACAATGAGCAGTTCTTC.

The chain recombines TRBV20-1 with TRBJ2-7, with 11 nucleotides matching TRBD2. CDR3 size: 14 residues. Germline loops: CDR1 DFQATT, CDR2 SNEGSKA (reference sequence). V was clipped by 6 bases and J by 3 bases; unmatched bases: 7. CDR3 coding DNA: TGCAGTGCAAGCCAGCTAGCGGGAGGCTACGAGCAGTACTTC. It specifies CSASQLAGGYEQYF.

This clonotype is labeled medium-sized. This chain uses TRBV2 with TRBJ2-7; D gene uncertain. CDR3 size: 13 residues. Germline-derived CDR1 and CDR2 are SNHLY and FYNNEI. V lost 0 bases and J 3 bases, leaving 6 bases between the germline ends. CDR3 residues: CASSEARNYEQYF. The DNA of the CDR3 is TGTGCCAGCAGTGAAGCCCGCAACTACGAGCAGTACTTC. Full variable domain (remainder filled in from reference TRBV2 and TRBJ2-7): EPEVTQTPSHQVTQMGQEVILRCVPISNHLYFYWYRQILGQKVEFLVSFYNNEISEKSEIFDDQFSVERPDGSNFTLKIRSTKLEDSAMYFCASSEARNYEQYFGPGTRLTVT.

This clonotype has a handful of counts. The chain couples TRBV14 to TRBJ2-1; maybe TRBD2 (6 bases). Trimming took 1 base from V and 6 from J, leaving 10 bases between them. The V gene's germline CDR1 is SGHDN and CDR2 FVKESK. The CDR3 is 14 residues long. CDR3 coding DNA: TGTGCCAGCAGCCAAGTCCCCGGGAGCAATGAGCAGTTCTTC. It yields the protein CASSQVPGSNEQFF.

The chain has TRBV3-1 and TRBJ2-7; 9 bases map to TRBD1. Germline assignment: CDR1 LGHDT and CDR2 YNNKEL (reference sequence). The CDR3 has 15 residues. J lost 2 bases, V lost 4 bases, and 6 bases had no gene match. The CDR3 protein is CASSLPGQGTYEQYF. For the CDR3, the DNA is TGTGCCAGCAGCCTTCCGGGACAGGGAACCTACGAGCAGTACTTC.

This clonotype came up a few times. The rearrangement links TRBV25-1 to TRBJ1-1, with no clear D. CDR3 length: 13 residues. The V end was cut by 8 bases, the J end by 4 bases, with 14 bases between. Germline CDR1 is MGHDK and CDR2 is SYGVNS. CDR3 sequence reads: CASRPAEPTEAFF. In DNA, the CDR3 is TGTGCCAGCCGCCCCGCGGAGCCCACTGAAGCTTTCTTT.

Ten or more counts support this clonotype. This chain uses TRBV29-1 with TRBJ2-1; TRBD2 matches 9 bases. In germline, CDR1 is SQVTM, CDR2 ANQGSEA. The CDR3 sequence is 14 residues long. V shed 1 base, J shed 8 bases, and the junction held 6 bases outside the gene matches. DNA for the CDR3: TGCAGCGTTGAAGGCGGGAGGGCCAAGCATGAGCAGTTCTTC. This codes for CSVEGGRAKHEQFF.

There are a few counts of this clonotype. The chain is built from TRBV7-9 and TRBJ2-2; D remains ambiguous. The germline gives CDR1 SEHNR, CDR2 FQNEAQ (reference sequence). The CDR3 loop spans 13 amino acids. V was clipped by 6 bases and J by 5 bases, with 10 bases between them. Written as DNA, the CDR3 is TGTGCCAGCAGACCTCAAGGGACCGGGGAGCTGTTTTTT. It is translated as CASRPQGTGELFF.

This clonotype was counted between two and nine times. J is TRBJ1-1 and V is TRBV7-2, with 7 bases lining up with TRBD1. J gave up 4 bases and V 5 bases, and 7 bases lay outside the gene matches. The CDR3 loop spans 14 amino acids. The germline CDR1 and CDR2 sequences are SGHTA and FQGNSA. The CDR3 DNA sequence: TGTGCCAGCAGCCGACAGGGCTTTGGCACTGAAGCTTTCTTT. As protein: CASSRQGFGTEAFF.

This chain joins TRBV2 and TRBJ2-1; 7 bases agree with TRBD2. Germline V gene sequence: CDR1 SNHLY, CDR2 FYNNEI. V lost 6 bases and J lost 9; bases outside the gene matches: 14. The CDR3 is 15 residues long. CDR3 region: CASRAPGLAGGEQFF. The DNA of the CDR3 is TGTGCCAGCAGAGCCCCCGGGTTAGCGGGTGGTGAGCAGTTCTTC.

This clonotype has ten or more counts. CDR3 residues: CASSYTKLAKETQYF. CDR3 bases: TGTGCCAGCAGTTACACGAAACTAGCGAAAGAGACCCAGTACTTC. The chain recombines TRBV6-2 or TRBV6-3 with TRBJ2-5; TRBD2 matches 7 bases. Germline V CDR1 and CDR2: MNHEY, SVGEGT. The CDR3 contains 15 residues. With 2 bases clipped from V and 3 bases from J, the junction kept 6 bases outside the gene matches.

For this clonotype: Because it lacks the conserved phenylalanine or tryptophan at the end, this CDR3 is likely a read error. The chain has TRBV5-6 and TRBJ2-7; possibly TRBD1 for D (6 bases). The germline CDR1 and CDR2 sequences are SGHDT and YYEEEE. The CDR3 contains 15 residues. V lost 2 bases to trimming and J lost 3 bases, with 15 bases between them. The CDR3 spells CASSFFRDTLYEQYL. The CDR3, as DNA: TGTGCCAGCAGCTTTTTTCGGGACACTCTCTACGAGCAGTACCTC.

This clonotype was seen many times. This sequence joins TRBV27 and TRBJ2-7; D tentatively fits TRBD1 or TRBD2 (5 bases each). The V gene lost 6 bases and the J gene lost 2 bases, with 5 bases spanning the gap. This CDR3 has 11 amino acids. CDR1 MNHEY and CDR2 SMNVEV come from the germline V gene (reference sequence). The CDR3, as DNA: TGTGCCAGCAGGGGACCCTACGAGCAGTACTTC. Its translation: CASRGPYEQYF.

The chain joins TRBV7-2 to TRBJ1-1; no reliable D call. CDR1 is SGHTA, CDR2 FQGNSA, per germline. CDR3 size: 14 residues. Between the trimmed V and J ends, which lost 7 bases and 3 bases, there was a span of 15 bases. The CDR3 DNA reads TGTGCCAGCATTCTTAGGGTCAGTTACACTGAAGCTTTCTTT. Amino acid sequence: CASILRVSYTEAFF.

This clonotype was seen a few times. As DNA, the CDR3 is TGCGCCAGCAGCCAACCCAATGGGACAGGAACCTACAATGAGCAGTTCTTC. Its protein product is CASSQPNGTGTYNEQFF. V usage is TRBV5-1 and J usage is TRBJ2-1; TRBD1 matches 8 bases. V lost 4 bases to trimming and J lost 2 bases; unmatched junction nucleotides: 11. Germline V lookup: CDR1 SGHRS, CDR2 YFSETQ. The CDR3 has 17 residues.

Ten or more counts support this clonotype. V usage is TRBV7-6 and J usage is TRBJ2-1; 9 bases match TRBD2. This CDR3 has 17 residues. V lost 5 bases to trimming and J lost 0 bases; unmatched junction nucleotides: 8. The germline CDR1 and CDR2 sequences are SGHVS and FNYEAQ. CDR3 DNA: TGTGCCAGCAGCCCGGGAGCGGGAGGCCCCTCCTACAATGAGCAGTTCTTC. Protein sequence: CASSPGAGGPSYNEQFF.

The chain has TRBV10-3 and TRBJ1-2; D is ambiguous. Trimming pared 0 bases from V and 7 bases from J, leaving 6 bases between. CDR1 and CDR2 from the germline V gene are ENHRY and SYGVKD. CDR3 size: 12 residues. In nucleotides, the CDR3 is TGTGCCATCAGTGAGTCTAAAGCTGGCTACACCTTC. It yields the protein CAISESKAGYTF.

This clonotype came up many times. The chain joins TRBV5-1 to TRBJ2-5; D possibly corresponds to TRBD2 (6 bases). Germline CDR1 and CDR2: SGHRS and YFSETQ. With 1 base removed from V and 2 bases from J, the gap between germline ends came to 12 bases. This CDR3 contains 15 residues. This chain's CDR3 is CASSLLAALQETQYF. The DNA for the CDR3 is TGCGCCAGCAGCTTGTTAGCGGCTCTGCAAGAGACCCAGTACTTC.

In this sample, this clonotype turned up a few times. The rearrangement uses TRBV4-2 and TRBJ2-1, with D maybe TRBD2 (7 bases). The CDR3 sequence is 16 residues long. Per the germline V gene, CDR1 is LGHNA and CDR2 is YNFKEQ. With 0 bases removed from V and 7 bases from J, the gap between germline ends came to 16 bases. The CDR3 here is CASSQDWGGPLNEQFF. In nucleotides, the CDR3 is TGTGCCAGCAGCCAAGATTGGGGGGGGCCTTTGAATGAGCAGTTCTTC.

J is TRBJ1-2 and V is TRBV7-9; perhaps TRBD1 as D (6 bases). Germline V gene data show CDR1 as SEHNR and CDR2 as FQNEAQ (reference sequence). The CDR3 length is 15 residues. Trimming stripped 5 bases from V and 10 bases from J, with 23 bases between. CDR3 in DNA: TGTGCCAGCAGCCAAAACCTTCGGACAGTGCAGGACTACACCTTC. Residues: CASSQNLRTVQDYTF.